This TCR beta chain is drawn from a study of shared clonotypes between healthy human individuals. Study processing details: Filtering differed because ImmunoSEQ produced junction-only sequences that carried no quality scores. Measured with immunoSEQ multiplex PCR; TCRdb has only the in-frame clones, and not every one. V and J calls and clone size are given by that table; D and trimming were obtained from the DNA. The sample contains over 850,000 clones, approximately 80% of which appear only once. HIV-negative, healthy adults without recent acute infections or vaccinations were the donors. The CDR3 consists of 15 residues. Germline CDR1 and CDR2: SGHAT and FQDESV (reference sequence). V was trimmed by 5 bases and J by 4 bases, leaving 14 bases between them.

This sequence was found in a man aged 18-30 years in good health. Some clones in this sample may be carry-over from other donors' samples. Sample: memory CD4+ T cells from PBMCs. Described subset: CD45RA-negative fraction. The V call is TRBV11-1, the J call TRBJ1-4; no clear D. The CDR3 nucleotides are TGTGCCAGCAGCCCTAAACAGCGAATTAATGAAAAACTGTTTTTT. Its protein is CASSPKQRINEKLFF.